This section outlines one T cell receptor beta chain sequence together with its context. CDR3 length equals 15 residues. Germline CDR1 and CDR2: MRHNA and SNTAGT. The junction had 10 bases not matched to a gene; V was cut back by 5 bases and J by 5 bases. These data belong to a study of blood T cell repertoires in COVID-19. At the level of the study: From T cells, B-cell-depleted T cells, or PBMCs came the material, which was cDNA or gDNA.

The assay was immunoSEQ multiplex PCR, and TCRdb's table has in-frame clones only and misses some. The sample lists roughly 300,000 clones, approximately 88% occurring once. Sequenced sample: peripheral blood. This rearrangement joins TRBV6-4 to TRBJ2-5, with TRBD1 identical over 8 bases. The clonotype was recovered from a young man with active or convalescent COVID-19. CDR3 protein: CASSYPRDRSETQYF. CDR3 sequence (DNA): TGTGCCAGCAGTTACCCCCGGGACAGGTCGGAGACCCAGTACTTC.